A single sample gave rise to the 16 T cell receptor beta chains below, sequenced in a study of shared clonotypes between healthy human individuals (dated by TCRdb to the early 2020s). The library relied on the immunoSEQ multiplex PCR assay. This immuneACCESS table, as held by TCRdb, lists in-frame sequences with V and J called but not all clones. Of the missing ones, under half trace to an unresolved V gene in checked studies; the others have no known cause. A total of 2 million to 2.5 million clones appear in this sample, 85% to 95% of them only once. The top ten clones comprise 0.1% to 0.15% of the sample. Sequenced input: naive CD4+ T cells sorted from blood. The cell subset or site label, read with the paper, signifies: CD45RA+ positively selected. These receptors were collected from a man younger than 35 in good health.

V and J are TRBV6-6 and TRBJ1-6; D unresolved. V lost 5 bases and J lost 10, with 18 bases in between. The CDR3 loop spans 15 amino acids. Germline assignment: CDR1 MNHNY and CDR2 SVGAGI (reference sequence). The CDR3 spells CASSQTNPEQSPLHF. The CDR3 DNA reads as TGTGCCAGCAGTCAGACGAATCCTGAGCAATCACCCCTCCACTTT.

This clone appeared a single time. The J gene is TRBJ1-1, the V gene TRBV5-4; D gene ambiguous. The CDR3 is 12 residues long. Trimming cost V 0 bases and J 12 bases, with 12 bases left between them. CDR1 and CDR2 (germline): SGHNT, YYREEE (reference sequence). The CDR3 DNA sequence: TGTGCCAGCAGCTTGGATGAGGGTGCGACTTTCTTT. Translated: CASSLDEGATFF.

J is TRBJ2-2 and V is TRBV2; 10 nucleotides align to TRBD2. Germline CDR1 SNHLY, CDR2 FYNNEI. This CDR3 comprises 17 residues. V lost 7 bases, J lost 4 bases, and 12 bases stayed unmatched. CDR3 loop: CASTGAGGPKGTGELFF. CDR3 DNA: TGTGCCAGCACAGGAGCGGGGGGGCCTAAAGGCACCGGGGAGCTGTTTTTT. The whole variable domain, remainder taken from reference TRBV2 and TRBJ2-2, is EPEVTQTPSHQVTQMGQEVILRCVPISNHLYFYWYRQILGQKVEFLVSFYNNEISEKSEIFDDQFSVERPDGSNFTLKIRSTKLEDSAMYFCASTGAGGPKGTGELFFGEGSRLTVL.

The V and J genes are TRBV10-3 and TRBJ2-2; TRBD2 agrees at 8 bases. The V segment lost 0 bases and the J segment 0 bases; nucleotides outside the gene matches: 9. Germline V gives CDR1 ENHRY, CDR2 SYGVKD. This CDR3 is 19 amino acids long. The CDR3 is CAISESTYIAGSNTGELFF. CDR3 DNA: TGTGCCATCAGTGAGTCGACCTACATAGCGGGGTCGAACACCGGGGAGCTGTTTTTT.

The rearrangement joins TRBV28 to TRBJ1-1; no clear D gene. This CDR3 is built from 13 residues. Germline CDR1 reads MDHEN; CDR2 reads SYDVKM. V was trimmed by 3 bases and J by 1 base, leaving 6 bases between them. DNA of the CDR3: TGTGCCAGCAGTTTCACCAGGAACACTGAAGCTTTCTTT. It specifies CASSFTRNTEAFF.

V usage is TRBV6-5 and J usage is TRBJ1-5; TRBD1 matches 8 bases. V was pared by 5 bases and J by 7 bases, with 10 bases of the junction left unmatched. The CDR3 is 15 amino acids. Germline V CDR1 and CDR2: MNHEY, SVGAGI. This CDR3 is CASSLVGQGGQPQHF. DNA of the CDR3: TGTGCCAGCAGTCTTGTCGGACAGGGAGGACAGCCCCAGCATTTT.

With regard to this clone: This specimen includes other DNA sequences encoding the same CDR3. The chain has TRBV18 and TRBJ2-7; tentative D call: TRBD1 (5 bases). There are 14 residues in the CDR3. Trimming pared 1 base from V and 0 bases from J, leaving 7 bases between. Per the germline V gene, CDR1 is KGHSH and CDR2 is LQKENI. The CDR3 sequence: CASSPRQGSYEQYF. CDR3 nucleotide sequence: TGTGCCAGCTCACCACGTCAGGGCTCCTACGAGCAGTACTTC.

J is TRBJ1-1 and V is TRBV15, with D possibly matching TRBD1 (6 bases). Trimming took 4 bases from V and 0 from J, leaving 9 bases between them. This CDR3 spans 14 amino acids. Germline V gene sequence: CDR1 LNHNV, CDR2 YYDKDF (reference sequence). CDR3 amino acids: CATSNPGVNTEAFF. The CDR3 nucleotides read TGTGCCACCAGCAATCCAGGGGTGAACACTGAAGCTTTCTTT.

The chain employs TRBV5-1 and TRBJ1-6, with unresolved D. V lost 4 bases, J lost 4 bases, and 15 bases lay in between. CDR1 is SGHRS, CDR2 YFSETQ, per germline. This CDR3 has 16 amino acids. The CDR3 DNA follows: TGCGCCAGCAGCGAAGGGTCTACGGGGTATAATTCACCCCTCCACTTT. Its translation is CASSEGSTGYNSPLHF.

As concerns this clone: A read error may account for a junction end that differs from germline. As DNA, the CDR3 is TGTGCTAGCAGCTTAGGACAGGTTAGTAACTATGGCTACACCTTC. It is translated as CASSLGQVSNYGYTF. The chain carries TRBV7-7 and TRBJ1-2; 7 bases are shared with TRBD1. This CDR3 has 15 amino acids. CDR1 is SSHAT and CDR2 is FNYEAQ in the germline V gene (reference sequence). The complete variable domain, with remaining parts taken from reference TRBV7-7 and TRBJ1-2, reads GAGVSQSPRYKVTKRGQDVTLRCDPISSHATLYWYQQALGQGPEFLTYFNYEAQPDKSGLPSDRFSAERPEGSISTLTIQRTEQRDSAMYRCASSLGQVSNYGYTFGSGTRLTVV.

The genes are TRBV19 and TRBJ2-4; perhaps D is TRBD1 or TRBD2 (6 bases each). Germline V lookup: CDR1 LNHDA, CDR2 SQIVND (reference sequence). This CDR3 contains 16 residues. V was trimmed by 6 bases and J by 1 base, leaving 16 bases between them. The CDR3 bases are TGTGCCAGTAGGGGGGGACACCTAGGCGCCAAAAACATTCAGTACTTC. This translates into CASRGGHLGAKNIQYF.

The chain recombines TRBV7-2 with TRBJ1-6, with D possibly TRBD1 on 6 matching bases. The CDR3 sequence is 16 residues long. Germline assignment: CDR1 SGHTA and CDR2 FQGNSA. V lost 1 base, J lost 5 bases, and 12 bases lay in between. The DNA of the CDR3 is TGTGCCAGCAGCTTAGACAGGGTTTCGGATAATTCACCCCTCCACTTT. It specifies CASSLDRVSDNSPLHF.

The chain has TRBV11-1 and TRBJ1-1; 8 bases line up with TRBD1. Looked up from germline, CDR1 is SGHAT and CDR2 is FQDESV (reference sequence). V gave up 4 bases and J gave up 5 bases; unmatched junction bases: 15. The CDR3 totals 17 residues. The CDR3 region is CASSSRTGPVVWTEAFF. CDR3 nucleotides: TGTGCCAGCAGCTCCCGGACAGGGCCAGTGGTTTGGACTGAAGCTTTCTTT. Drawing the rest from reference TRBV11-1 and TRBJ1-1, the complete variable domain is EAEVAQSPRYKITEKSQAVAFWCDPISGHATLYWYRQILGQGPELLVQFQDESVVDDSQLPKDRFSAERLKGVDSTLKIQPAELGDSAMYLCASSSRTGPVVWTEAFFGQGTRLTVV.

The chain carries TRBV7-9 and TRBJ2-7, with 7 positions matching TRBD2. Per germline, CDR1 SEHNR and CDR2 FQNEAQ (reference sequence). V dropped 5 bases and J dropped 2; count of bases not matched to a gene: 9. CDR3 length: 15 amino acids. DNA of the CDR3: TGTGCCAGCAGCCCGACGATGGCGGGAGCCTACGAGCAGTACTTC. Amino acids: CASSPTMAGAYEQYF.

The rearrangement joins TRBV10-1 to TRBJ1-2, with D perhaps TRBD1 (6 bases). The CDR3 extends over 14 amino acids. Looked up from germline, CDR1 is WNHNN and CDR2 is SYGVQD (reference sequence). V lost 0 bases, J lost 5 bases, and 10 bases lay in between. The CDR3 here is CASSESGAPYGYTF. The CDR3 nucleotides read TGCGCCAGCAGTGAGTCGGGGGCCCCTTATGGCTACACCTTC.

J is TRBJ2-5 and V is TRBV30; D gene uncertain. The V gene lost 4 bases and the J gene lost 4 bases, with 7 bases spanning the gap. The CDR3 runs 11 residues. In germline, CDR1 is GTSNPN, CDR2 SVGIG (reference sequence). The CDR3 nucleotides are TGTGCCTGGACGTTGTTAGAGACCCAGTACTTC. This codes for CAWTLLETQYF.